This entry describes one TCR beta chain. The antigen remains undetermined. The sample originates from a study of cytomegalovirus exposure and HLA in healthy donors. Study results and caveats: TCR beta V segments were, for the most part, productive about 90% or about 30% of the time in an earlier analysis. Most CMV-associated TCR beta chains were later found to appear HLA-restricted. Rates of TCR association differed by HLA locus in a later analysis, with DRB1 highest and HLA-C lowest.

60 Vbeta and 13 Jbeta primers were used in PCR. Data came from immunoSEQ multiplex PCR; TCRdb stores just in-frame clones and leaves some out. Of about 150,000 clones listed, around 79% are singletons. Germline CDR1 MNHEY, CDR2 SVGAGI. This CDR3 comprises 15 residues. The V end lost 2 bases, the J end lost 9 bases, and 17 bases lay between the germline ends. Sequencing was carried out using PBMCs. The source is a human donor in good health. This chain uses TRBV6-5 with TRBJ2-1; tentative D call: TRBD2 (6 bases). CDR3 residues: CASSYQDYLSGEQFF. The CDR3 DNA sequence: TGTGCCAGCAGTTACCAGGACTATTTGTCGGGTGAGCAGTTCTTC.